This T cell receptor beta chain was identified in a study of shared clonotypes between healthy human individuals. Study-level background: The donor pool was made up of two women and three men aged 18 to 49. Study outcomes and limitations: Sequencing depth was expected to influence donor clonotype sharing.

V shed 3 bases, J shed 0 bases, and the junction held 5 bases outside the gene matches. The CDR3 loop spans 15 amino acids. Germline assignment: CDR1 ENHRY and CDR2 SYGVKD. The protocol was immunoSEQ multiplex PCR, while the TCRdb copy is restricted to in-frame clones and leaves out a portion. The repertoire has about 1,800,000 clones, approximately 94% of them found once; the top ten carry 1% to 1.5%. Naivety among CD8 cells was defined by CD45RO negativity and positive CCR7 selection, thereby excluding terminally differentiated effector memory CD45RA+ cells. As for this clone: Its specificity is not known.

The chain links TRBV10-3 to TRBJ2-7, with TRBD1 identical over 7 bases. The specimen was naive CD8+ T cells sorted from blood. The source is a young man in good health. The CDR3 reads CAISDDREYSYEQYF. Here the CDR3 DNA reads TGTGCCATCAGTGACGACAGGGAATACTCCTACGAGCAGTACTTC.